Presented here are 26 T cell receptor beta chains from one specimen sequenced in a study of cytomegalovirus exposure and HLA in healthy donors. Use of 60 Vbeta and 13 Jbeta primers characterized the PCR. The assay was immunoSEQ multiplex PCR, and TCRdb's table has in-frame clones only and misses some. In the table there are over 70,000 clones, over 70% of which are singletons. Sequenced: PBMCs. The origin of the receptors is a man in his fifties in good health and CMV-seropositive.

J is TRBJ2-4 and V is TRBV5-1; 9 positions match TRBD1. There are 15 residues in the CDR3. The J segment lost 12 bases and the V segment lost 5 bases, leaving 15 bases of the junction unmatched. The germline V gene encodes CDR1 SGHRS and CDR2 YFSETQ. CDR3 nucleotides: TGCGCCAGCAGATCTACCGGGACAGGGTCTGATAGTCAGTACTTC. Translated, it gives CASRSTGTGSDSQYF.

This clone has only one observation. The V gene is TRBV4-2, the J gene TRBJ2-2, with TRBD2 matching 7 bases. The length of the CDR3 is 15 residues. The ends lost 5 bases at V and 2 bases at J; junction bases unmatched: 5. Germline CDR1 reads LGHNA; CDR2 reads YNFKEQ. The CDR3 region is CASSSQRENTGELFF. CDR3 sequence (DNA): TGTGCCAGCAGCTCGCAGCGGGAAAACACCGGGGAGCTGTTTTTT.

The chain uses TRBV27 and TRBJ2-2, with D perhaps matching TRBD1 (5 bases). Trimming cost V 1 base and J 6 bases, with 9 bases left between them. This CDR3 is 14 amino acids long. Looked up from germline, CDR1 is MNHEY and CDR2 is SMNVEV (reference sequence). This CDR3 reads CASSLFRAAGELFF. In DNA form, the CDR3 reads TGTGCCAGCAGTTTATTCAGGGCAGCCGGGGAGCTGTTTTTT.

The CDR3 region is CASSQTVNEKLFF. In nucleotides, the CDR3 is TGTGCCAGCAGTCAAACAGTGAATGAAAAACTGTTTTTT. The chain couples TRBV6-5 to TRBJ1-4; D ambiguous. The length of the CDR3 is 13 residues. Trimming shortened V by 5 bases and J by 5 bases, and 9 bases separated the two germline ends. CDR1 is MNHEY and CDR2 is SVGAGI in the germline V gene.

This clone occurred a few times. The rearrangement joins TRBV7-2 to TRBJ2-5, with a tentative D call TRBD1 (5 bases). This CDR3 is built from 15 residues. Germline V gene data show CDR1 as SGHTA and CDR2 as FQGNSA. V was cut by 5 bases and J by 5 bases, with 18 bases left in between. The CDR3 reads CASSDGPSGRETQYF. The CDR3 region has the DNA TGTGCCAGCAGCGACGGACCCTCAGGGCGGGAGACCCAGTACTTC.

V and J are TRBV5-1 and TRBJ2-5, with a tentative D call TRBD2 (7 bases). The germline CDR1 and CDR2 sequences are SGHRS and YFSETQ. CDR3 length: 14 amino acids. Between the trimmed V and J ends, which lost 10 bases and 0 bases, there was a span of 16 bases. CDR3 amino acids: CASSAGQNQETQYF. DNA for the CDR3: TGCGCCTCTTCAGCGGGACAAAACCAAGAGACCCAGTACTTC.

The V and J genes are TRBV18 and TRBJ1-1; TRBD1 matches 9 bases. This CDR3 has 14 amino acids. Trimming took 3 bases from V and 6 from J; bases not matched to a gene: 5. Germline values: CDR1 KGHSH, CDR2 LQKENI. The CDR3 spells CASSPSGDRAEAFF. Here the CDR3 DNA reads TGTGCCAGCTCACCCTCTGGGGACAGGGCTGAAGCTTTCTTT.

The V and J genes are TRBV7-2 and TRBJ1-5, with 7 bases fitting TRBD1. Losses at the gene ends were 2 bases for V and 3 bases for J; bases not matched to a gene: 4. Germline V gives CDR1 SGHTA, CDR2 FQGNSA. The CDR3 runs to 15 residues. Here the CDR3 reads CASSLLTGNNQPQHF. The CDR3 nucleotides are TGTGCCAGCAGCTTATTGACAGGGAACAATCAGCCCCAGCATTTT. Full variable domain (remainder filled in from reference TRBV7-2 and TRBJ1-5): GAGVSQSPSNKVTEKGKDVELRCDPISGHTALYWYRQSLGQGLEFLIYFQGNSAPDKSGLPSDRFSAERTGGSVSTLTIQRTQQEDSAVYLCASSLLTGNNQPQHFGDGTRLSIL.

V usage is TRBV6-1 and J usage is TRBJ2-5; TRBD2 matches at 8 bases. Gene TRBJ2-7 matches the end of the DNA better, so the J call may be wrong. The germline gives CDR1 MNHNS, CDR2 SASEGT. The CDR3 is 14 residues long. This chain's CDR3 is CASSEVSGTYEQYF. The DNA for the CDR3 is TGTGCCAGCAGTGAGGTTAGCGGGACCTACGAGCAGTACTTC.

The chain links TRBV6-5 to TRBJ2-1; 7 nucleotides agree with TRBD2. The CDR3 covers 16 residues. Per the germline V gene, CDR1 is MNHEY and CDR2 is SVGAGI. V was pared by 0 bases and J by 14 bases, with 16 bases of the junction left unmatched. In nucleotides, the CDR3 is TGTGCCAGCAGTTACTCGCCTGGTCTAGCGGAAAGGGTCGAGTTCTTC. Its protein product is CASSYSPGLAERVEFF.

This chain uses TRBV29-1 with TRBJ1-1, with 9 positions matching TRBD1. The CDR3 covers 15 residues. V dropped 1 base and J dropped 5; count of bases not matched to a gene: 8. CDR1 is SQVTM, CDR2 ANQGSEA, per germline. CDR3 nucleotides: TGCAGCGTTGAAGGGGACAGGGAAAGTTTAACTGAAGCTTTCTTT. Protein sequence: CSVEGDRESLTEAFF.

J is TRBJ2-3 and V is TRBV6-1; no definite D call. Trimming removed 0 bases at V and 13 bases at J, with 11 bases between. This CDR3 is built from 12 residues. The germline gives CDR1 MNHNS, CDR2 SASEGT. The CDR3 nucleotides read TGTGCCAGCAGTGAAGCGGCCTCCCGGGAGTATTTT. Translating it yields CASSEAASREYF.

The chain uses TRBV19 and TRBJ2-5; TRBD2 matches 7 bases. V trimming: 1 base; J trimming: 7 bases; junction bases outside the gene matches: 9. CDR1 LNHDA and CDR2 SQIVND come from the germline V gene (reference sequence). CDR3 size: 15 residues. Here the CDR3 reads CASSIAGGREGTQYF. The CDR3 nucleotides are TGTGCCAGTAGTATAGCCGGAGGGAGGGAGGGGACCCAGTACTTC.

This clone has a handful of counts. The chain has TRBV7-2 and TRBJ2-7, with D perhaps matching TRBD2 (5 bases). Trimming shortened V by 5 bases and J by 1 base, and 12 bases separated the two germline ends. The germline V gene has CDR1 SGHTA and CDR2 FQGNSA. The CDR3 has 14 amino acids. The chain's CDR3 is CASSPLGGSYEQYF. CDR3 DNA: TGTGCCAGCAGCCCTCTCGGCGGGTCCTACGAGCAGTACTTC.

In nucleotides, the CDR3 is TGTGCCAGCAGTGAAGGGACAGGGCTGGGCAATGAGCAGTTCTTC. This sequence encodes CASSEGTGLGNEQFF. This rearrangement joins TRBV2 to TRBJ2-1; 8 bases match TRBD1. Trimming took 1 base from V and 6 from J; bases not matched to a gene: 5. CDR3 length equals 15 residues. Germline-derived CDR1 and CDR2 are SNHLY and FYNNEI.

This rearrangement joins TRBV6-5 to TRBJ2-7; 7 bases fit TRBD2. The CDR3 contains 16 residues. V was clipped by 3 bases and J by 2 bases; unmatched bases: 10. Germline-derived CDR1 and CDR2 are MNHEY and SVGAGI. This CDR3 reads CASSYIAGAGAYEQYF. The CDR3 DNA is TGTGCCAGCAGTTATATTGCGGGCGCGGGGGCCTACGAGCAGTACTTC.

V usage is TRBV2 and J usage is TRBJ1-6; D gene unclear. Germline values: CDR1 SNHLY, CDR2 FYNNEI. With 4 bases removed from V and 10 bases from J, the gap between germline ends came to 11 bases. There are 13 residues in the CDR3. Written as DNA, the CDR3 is TGTGCCAGCAGTGGCAGGACGGGGTCACCCCTCCACTTT. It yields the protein CASSGRTGSPLHF.

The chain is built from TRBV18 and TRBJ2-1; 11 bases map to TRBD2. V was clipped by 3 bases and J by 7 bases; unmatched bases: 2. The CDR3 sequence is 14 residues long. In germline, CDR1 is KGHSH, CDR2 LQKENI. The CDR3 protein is CASSPRLAGNEQFF. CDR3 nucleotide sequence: TGTGCCAGCTCACCCAGACTAGCGGGAAATGAGCAGTTCTTC. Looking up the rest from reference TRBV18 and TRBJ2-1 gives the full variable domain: NAGVMQNPRHLVRRRGQEARLRCSPMKGHSHVYWYRQLPEEGLKFMVYLQKENIIDESGMPKERFSAEFPKEGPSILRIQQVVRGDSAAYFCASSPRLAGNEQFFGPGTRLTVL.

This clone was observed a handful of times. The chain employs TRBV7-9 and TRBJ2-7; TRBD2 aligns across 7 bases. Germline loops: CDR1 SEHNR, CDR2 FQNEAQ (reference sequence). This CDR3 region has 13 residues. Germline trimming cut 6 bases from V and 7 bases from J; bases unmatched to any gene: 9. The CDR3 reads CASSDSGSQEQYF. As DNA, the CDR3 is TGTGCCAGCAGTGATAGCGGGTCGCAGGAGCAGTACTTC.

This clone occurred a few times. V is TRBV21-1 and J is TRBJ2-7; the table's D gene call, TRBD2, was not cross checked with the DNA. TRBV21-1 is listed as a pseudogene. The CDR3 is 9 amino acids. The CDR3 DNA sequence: TGTGCCACTCCGTCCGAGCAGTACTTC. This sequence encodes CATPSEQYF.

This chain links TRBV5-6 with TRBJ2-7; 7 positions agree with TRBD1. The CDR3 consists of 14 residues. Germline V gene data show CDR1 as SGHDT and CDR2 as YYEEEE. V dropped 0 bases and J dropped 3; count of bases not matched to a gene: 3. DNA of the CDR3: TGTGCCAGCAGCTTGGTTCCAGGGGGCTACGAGCAGTACTTC. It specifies CASSLVPGGYEQYF.

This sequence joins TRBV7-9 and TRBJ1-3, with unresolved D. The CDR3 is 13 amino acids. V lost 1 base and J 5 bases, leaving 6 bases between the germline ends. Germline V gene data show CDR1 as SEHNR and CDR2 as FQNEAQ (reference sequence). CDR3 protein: CASSLGGRNTIYF. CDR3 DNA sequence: TGTGCCAGCAGCTTAGGCGGAAGAAACACCATATATTTT.

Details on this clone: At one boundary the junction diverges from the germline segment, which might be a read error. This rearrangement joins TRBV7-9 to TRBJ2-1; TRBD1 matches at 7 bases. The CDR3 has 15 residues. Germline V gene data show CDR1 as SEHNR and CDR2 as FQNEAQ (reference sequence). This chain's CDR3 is CSSSLASGQYNEQFF. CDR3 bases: TGTTCCAGCAGCTTAGCCTCGGGACAGTACAATGAGCAGTTCTTC.

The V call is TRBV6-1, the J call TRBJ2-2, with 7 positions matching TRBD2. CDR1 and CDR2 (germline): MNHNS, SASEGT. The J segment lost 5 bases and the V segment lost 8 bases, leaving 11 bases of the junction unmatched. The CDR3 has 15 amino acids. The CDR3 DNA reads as TGTGCCAGCCGGTTAGCGGGCGCGAGAACCGGGGAGCTGTTTTTT. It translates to CASRLAGARTGELFF.

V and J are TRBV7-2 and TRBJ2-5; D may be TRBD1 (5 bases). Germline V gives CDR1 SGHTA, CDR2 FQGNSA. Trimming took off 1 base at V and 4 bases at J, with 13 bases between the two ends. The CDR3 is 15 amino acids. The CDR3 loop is CASSLVPGPRETQYF. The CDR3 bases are TGTGCCAGCAGCTTAGTCCCAGGGCCGAGAGAGACCCAGTACTTC.

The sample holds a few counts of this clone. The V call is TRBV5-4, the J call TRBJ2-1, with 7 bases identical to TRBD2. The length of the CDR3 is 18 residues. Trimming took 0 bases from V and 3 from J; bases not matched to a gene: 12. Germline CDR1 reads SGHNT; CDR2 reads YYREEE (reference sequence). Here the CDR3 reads CASSLGGRAESFYNEQFF. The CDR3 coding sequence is TGTGCCAGCAGCTTGGGTGGGAGGGCCGAGAGTTTCTACAATGAGCAGTTCTTC.